Below, 9 T cell receptor beta chains from the same sample are listed, as sequenced in a study of blood T cell repertoires in COVID-19. The table came from immunoSEQ multiplex PCR; TCRdb's copy has only in-frame clones and leaves some out. The table has about 230,000 clones, just over 85% seen once. Input material: peripheral blood. These receptors originate from a man aged 50 or older with COVID-19, enrolled during active disease.

The V and J genes are TRBV5-1 and TRBJ2-2; TRBD1 matches 7 bases. CDR1 is SGHRS, CDR2 YFSETQ, per germline. The CDR3 contains 15 residues. The ends lost 4 bases at V and 2 bases at J; junction bases unmatched: 5. CDR3 in DNA: TGCGCCAGCAGCGTGGGACAGAGCAACACCGGGGAGCTGTTTTTT. It is translated as CASSVGQSNTGELFF.

This clone has more than one count but fewer than ten. The gene calls are TRBV2 and TRBJ2-7; 9 nucleotides align to TRBD2. Trimming removed 10 bases from V and 0 bases from J; junction bases left unmatched: 13. There are 16 residues in the CDR3. The germline V gene encodes CDR1 SNHLY and CDR2 FYNNEI. CDR3 in amino acids: CATNAIRTSASYEQYF. CDR3 coding DNA: TGTGCCACGAACGCTATCCGGACTAGCGCCTCCTACGAGCAGTACTTC. Full variable domain (rest looked up from reference TRBV2 and TRBJ2-7): EPEVTQTPSHQVTQMGQEVILRCVPISNHLYFYWYRQILGQKVEFLVSFYNNEISEKSEIFDDQFSVERPDGSNFTLKIRSTKLEDSAMYFCATNAIRTSASYEQYFGPGTRLTVT.

The chain has TRBV5-6 and TRBJ2-3; D is uncertain. V dropped 0 bases and J dropped 5 bases, with 7 bases sitting between them. This CDR3 has 13 amino acids. Per germline, CDR1 SGHDT and CDR2 YYEEEE. The CDR3 DNA sequence: TGTGCCAGCAGCTTGGAAGGAGTAGATACGCAGTATTTT. It translates to CASSLEGVDTQYF.

The rearrangement joins TRBV7-8 to TRBJ1-1; 9 nucleotides agree with TRBD1. The CDR3 consists of 15 residues. V shed 0 bases and J 3 bases; nucleotides not matched to a gene: 2. Germline V gene data show CDR1 as SGHVS and CDR2 as FQNEAQ. CDR3 sequence (DNA): TGTGCCAGCAGCTTAGCTCGGGACAGGGACACTGAAGCTTTCTTT. Amino acids: CASSLARDRDTEAFF.

This clone appeared a few times. This chain links TRBV5-4 with TRBJ2-5; D not resolved. CDR3 length: 14 amino acids. Germline V gene sequence: CDR1 SGHNT, CDR2 YYREEE (reference sequence). V was pared by 1 base and J by 5 bases, with 12 bases between. CDR3 bases: TGTGCCAGCAGCTTGAGAGGAGTCCCGGAGACCCAGTACTTC. It translates to CASSLRGVPETQYF.

V gene TRBV7-9 combines with J gene TRBJ1-6; TRBD1 matches at 9 bases. This CDR3 region has 15 residues. The germline CDR1 and CDR2 sequences are SEHNR and FQNEAQ (reference sequence). V gave up 1 base and J gave up 9 bases; unmatched junction bases: 4. CDR3 DNA: TGTGCCAGCAGCTTAGAAGGGACAGGGTTTTCACCCCTCCACTTT. Translation gives CASSLEGTGFSPLHF. Supplemented by reference TRBV7-9 and TRBJ1-6, the full variable domain reads DTGVSQNPRHKITKRGQNVTFRCDPISEHNRLYWYRQTLGQGPEFLTYFQNEAQLEKSRLLSDRFSAERPKGSFSTLEIQRTEQGDSAMYLCASSLEGTGFSPLHFGNGTRLTVT.

The chain recombines TRBV5-6 with TRBJ2-7, with D possibly being TRBD1 (6 bases). Trimming pared 3 bases from V and 1 base from J, leaving 17 bases between. The CDR3 runs to 16 residues. Germline CDR1 SGHDT, CDR2 YYEEEE. The CDR3 coding sequence is TGTGCCAGCAGCTGGACGCCCGGGACAAGTTCCTACGAGCAGTACTTC. This codes for CASSWTPGTSSYEQYF.

The rearrangement links TRBV18 to TRBJ2-7; D uncertain. Trimming took off 1 base at V and 1 base at J, with 11 bases between the two ends. The CDR3 spans 15 residues. Germline assignment: CDR1 KGHSH and CDR2 LQKENI. CDR3 sequence (DNA): TGTGCCAGCTCACCACTGCCTACTGATTCCTACGAGCAGTACTTC. Translated, it gives CASSPLPTDSYEQYF.

In the case of this clone: Other DNA sequences within the sample encode an identical CDR3. The rearrangement links TRBV7-2 to TRBJ1-1; tentative D call: TRBD1 (5 bases). There are 14 residues in the CDR3. V lost 1 base to trimming and J lost 5 bases, with 11 bases between them. Germline V gene sequence: CDR1 SGHTA, CDR2 FQGNSA. CDR3 sequence reads: CASSLGGAGTEAFF. The CDR3, as DNA: TGTGCCAGCAGCTTAGGCGGGGCTGGAACTGAAGCTTTCTTT.